The subject of this entry is one T cell receptor beta chain. This sample stems from a study of blood T cell repertoires in COVID-19. Study overall: PBMCs, B-cell-depleted T cells, or T cells were the source of the cDNA or gDNA that made up the material.

The V and J ends lost 1 base and 3 bases respectively, with 15 bases between them. This CDR3 has 16 amino acids. CDR1 MGHRA and CDR2 YSYEKL come from the germline V gene. In the authors' methods: The authors estimated nucleated cell counts from reference gene primer amplification. TCRdb's copy holds only in-frame clones and misses some; the assay was immunoSEQ multiplex PCR. D and trimming come from the DNA, and the V and J calls and clone size come from that table. The sample includes nearly 40,000 clones, 86% of them seen just once. The sequenced sample consisted of peripheral blood. This TCR came from a man aged 50-60 years in a cohort sampled during active COVID-19. The chain couples TRBV4-1 to TRBJ1-2; TRBD1 is a possible D gene (5 bases). CDR3 sequence (DNA): TGCGCCAGCAGCCAAGTCTGGACGGGGGACGACTATGGCTACACCTTC. Protein product: CASSQVWTGDDYGYTF.